The sequence of this T cell receptor beta chain was determined in a study of cytomegalovirus exposure and HLA in healthy donors. To note about this clone: In the same sample, other DNA sequences code for this CDR3.

CDR1 is MNHEY and CDR2 is SVGAGI in the germline V gene. The V gene end was trimmed by 2 bases and the J gene end by 1 base; junction bases not matched to a gene: 3. The CDR3 totals 15 residues. It was with 60 Vbeta and 13 Jbeta primers that the PCR ran. Clones were sequenced by immunoSEQ multiplex PCR, and TCRdb holds only the in-frame ones, with some missing. This table has some 170,000 clones, about three quarters appearing once. The receptor was derived from a man aged 40-49 years in good health and CMV-seropositive. Sequenced sample: PBMCs. The chain links TRBV6-5 to TRBJ1-1; the match to TRBD1 covers 8 bases. DNA of the CDR3: TGTGCCAGCAGTTACGGGACAGGAGGGAACACTGAAGCTTTCTTT. Translating gives CASSYGTGGNTEAFF.